These 6 T cell receptor beta chains originate from one sample sequenced in a study of spatial heterogeneity in lung cancer. MiXCR, run by TCRdb on the 5' RACE reads, gives a single entry per CDR3 protein. The data hold 39,000 or so distinct CDR3 sequences, with roughly a tenth observed a single time. The time point denotes: blood at routine non-recurrence follow-up after resection. The sequences come from PBMCs, collected at follow-up. The receptors originated from a female donor with early-stage non-small cell lung cancer.

This clonotype was seen more than once but under ten times. This chain joins TRBV28 and TRBJ2-3; a possible D gene is TRBD2 (7 bases). Germline CDR1 and CDR2: MDHEN and SYDVKM. The CDR3 is 15 amino acids. V lost 3 bases and J 2 bases, leaving 12 bases between the germline ends. CDR3 sequence reads: CASSLGGRPTDTQYF. DNA of the CDR3: TGTGCCAGCAGTTTGGGGGGGCGGCCCACAGATACGCAGTATTTT.

This clonotype was counted many times. The chain recombines TRBV2 with TRBJ1-1; a possible D gene is TRBD1 (6 bases). The CDR3 contains 14 residues. V was pared by 8 bases and J by 0 bases, with 13 bases between. CDR1 SNHLY and CDR2 FYNNEI come from the germline V gene. CDR3 coding DNA: TGTGCCAGCCGTCGGAGGGGGATGAACACTGAAGCTTTCTTT. Encoded protein: CASRRRGMNTEAFF. Full variable domain (remainder filled in from reference TRBV2 and TRBJ1-1): EPEVTQTPSHQVTQMGQEVILRCVPISNHLYFYWYRQILGQKVEFLVSFYNNEISEKSEIFDDQFSVERPDGSNFTLKIRSTKLEDSAMYFCASRRRGMNTEAFFGQGTRLTVV.

This clonotype was found many times. The chain has TRBV12-3 or TRBV12-4 and TRBJ1-6; D unclear. The V end was cut by 3 bases, the J end by 8 bases, with 8 bases between. The CDR3 is 13 amino acids. The CDR3 sequence is CASSLGIDSPLHF. The DNA of the CDR3 is TGTGCCAGCAGTTTGGGGATTGATTCACCCCTCCACTTT.

This clonotype was counted between two and nine times. The CDR3: CASSRGFIQPQHF. CDR3 nucleotides: TGTGCCAGCAGCCGTGGGTTCATCCAGCCCCAGCATTTT. The chain couples TRBV7-2 to TRBJ1-5, with D unclear. The CDR3 has 13 residues. Germline V CDR1 and CDR2: SGHTA, FQGNSA. V dropped 5 bases and J dropped 7 bases, with 12 bases sitting between them. Filled out from reference TRBV7-2 and TRBJ1-5, the complete variable domain reads GAGVSQSPSNKVTEKGKDVELRCDPISGHTALYWYRQSLGQGLEFLIYFQGNSAPDKSGLPSDRFSAERTGGSVSTLTIQRTQQEDSAVYLCASSRGFIQPQHFGDGTRLSIL.

Many counts were recorded for this clonotype. The rearrangement uses TRBV12-3 or TRBV12-4 and TRBJ2-7, with 12 bases that match TRBD2. Trimming took 4 bases from V and 5 from J; bases not matched to a gene: 6. The CDR3 contains 15 residues. The CDR3: CASSYLAGGANEQYF. The CDR3 region has the DNA TGTGCCAGCAGTTACCTAGCGGGGGGGGCCAACGAGCAGTACTTC.

This clonotype came up many times. The CDR3 is CASSRTGQGARLYEQYF. CDR3 DNA: TGTGCCAGCAGCCGCACCGGACAGGGGGCGAGACTGTACGAGCAGTACTTC. This chain joins TRBV5-6 and TRBJ2-7; the match to TRBD1 covers 11 bases. The ends lost 4 bases at V and 4 bases at J; junction bases unmatched: 13. Germline V gene lookup returns CDR1 SGHDT and CDR2 YYEEEE. The CDR3 has 17 amino acids.